What follows are 24 T cell receptor beta chains derived from one specimen sequenced in a study of Ad26.COV2.S vaccination and SARS-CoV-2 variants. TCRdb keeps only in-frame clones here, not all; method: immunoSEQ multiplex PCR. The sample gives hundreds of thousands of clones, approximately 90% of which show up once; about 1.6% is in the top ten. Regarding treatment: around 19 received Ad26.COV2.S at low or high dose, single or two shots; about 5 received placebo; per-sample allocation not given. The samples date from day 63 after the first vaccine or placebo injection. Specimen: peripheral blood, collected in a trial of Ad26.COV2.S vaccine versus placebo. These receptors were taken from a person between 18 and 65 years old who received the Ad26.COV2.S COVID-19 vaccine or a placebo.

The chain combines TRBV19 with TRBJ1-2, with 7 bases that match TRBD1. CDR3 length: 15 amino acids. Trimming at V came to 3 bases and at J to 4 bases, leaving 8 bases not matched to a gene. CDR1 and CDR2 (germline): LNHDA, SQIVND (reference sequence). The CDR3, as DNA: TGTGCCAGTAGTATCTCTGACAGGGAATCCTATGGCTACACCTTC. It codes for CASSISDRESYGYTF.

The chain links TRBV5-6 to TRBJ2-7; 8 bases agree with TRBD2. V trimming: 2 bases; J trimming: 1 base; junction bases outside the gene matches: 5. Germline V lookup: CDR1 SGHDT, CDR2 YYEEEE. The CDR3 is 15 residues long. CDR3 residues: CASSFGAGASYEQYF. The CDR3 DNA reads TGTGCCAGCAGCTTTGGAGCGGGAGCTTCCTACGAGCAGTACTTC.

J is TRBJ2-5 and V is TRBV4-1; 12 bases are shared with TRBD1. Per germline, CDR1 MGHRA and CDR2 YSYEKL. The CDR3 is 17 amino acids. V lost 5 bases to trimming and J lost 5 bases; unmatched junction nucleotides: 12. DNA for the CDR3: TGCGCCAGCAGCTCCCAGTGGGACAGGGGGCAGGGGGAGACCCAGTACTTC. It encodes CASSSQWDRGQGETQYF.

This chain connects TRBV3-1 (or the pseudogene TRBV3-2) to TRBJ1-1, with a weak D call TRBD1 (5 bases). Between the trimmed V and J ends, which lost 5 bases and 4 bases, there was a span of 23 bases. Per germline, CDR1 LGHDT and CDR2 YNNKEL (reference sequence). The CDR3 is 17 residues long. In DNA, the CDR3 is TGTGCCAGCAGCACCGGGCGGAGGGGACGGACGGCCACTGAAGCTTTCTTT. This translates into CASSTGRRGRTATEAFF.

This clone was observed a single time. The V and J genes are TRBV6-2 or TRBV6-3 and TRBJ1-5; 7 bases are a match to TRBD1. V shed 4 bases and J 7 bases; nucleotides not matched to a gene: 10. Germline V CDR1 and CDR2: MNHEY, SVGEGT. CDR3 size: 15 residues. The CDR3 region has the DNA TGTGCCAGCAGTTTCTTCCGACAGGGACAGCAGCCCCAGCATTTT. Protein product: CASSFFRQGQQPQHF.

This clone was seen just once. This chain uses TRBV4-3 with TRBJ1-2; D not resolved. Germline loops: CDR1 LGHNA, CDR2 YSLEER. V was clipped by 0 bases and J by 1 base, with 6 bases between them. The CDR3 covers 14 residues. The CDR3 DNA reads as TGCGCCAGCAGCCAAGATGGGGTTAACTATGGCTACACCTTC. Its protein product is CASSQDGVNYGYTF.

The chain uses TRBV5-1 and TRBJ2-7; 11 nucleotides agree with TRBD2. V shed 0 bases, J shed 2 bases, and the junction held 7 bases outside the gene matches. The CDR3 runs 17 residues. Germline CDR1 SGHRS, CDR2 YFSETQ. Here the CDR3 reads CASSLASGTSGTYEQYF. CDR3 DNA: TGCGCCAGCAGCTTGGCCTCCGGGACTAGCGGAACCTACGAGCAGTACTTC.

The rearrangement links TRBV5-4 to TRBJ2-7; possibly TRBD1 for D (5 bases). The CDR3 length is 14 residues. The germline CDR1 and CDR2 sequences are SGHNT and YYREEE (reference sequence). Trimming shortened V by 0 bases and J by 3 bases, and 10 bases separated the two germline ends. The CDR3 reads CASSLGAGLYEQYF. In DNA form, the CDR3 reads TGTGCCAGCAGCTTGGGGGCAGGGCTCTACGAGCAGTACTTC.

V gene TRBV19 combines with J gene TRBJ2-6; D is unclear. In germline, CDR1 is LNHDA, CDR2 SQIVND (reference sequence). The CDR3 has 14 amino acids. Trimming took off 8 bases at V and 1 base at J, with 9 bases between the two ends. The CDR3, as DNA: TGTGCCAGTTCGGAAGTTTCTGGGGCCAACGTCCTGACTTTC. Protein: CASSEVSGANVLTF.

The chain joins TRBV7-2 to TRBJ2-1; D remains ambiguous. V was shortened by 5 bases and J by 10 bases, with 18 bases between the two germline ends. The CDR3 runs 14 residues. Looked up from germline, CDR1 is SGHTA and CDR2 is FQGNSA. CDR3 DNA: TGTGCCAGCAGCACAAGGGTATCCCTGGGAGAGCAGTTCTTC. Protein sequence: CASSTRVSLGEQFF.

This chain connects TRBV28 to TRBJ2-3; TRBD2 matches 8 bases. The CDR3 consists of 17 residues. CDR1 MDHEN and CDR2 SYDVKM come from the germline V gene. The trim removed 4 bases at V and 0 bases at J, leaving 9 bases unmatched. CDR3 nucleotides: TGTGCCAGCAGTTCCCTCCTTAGCGGGGCTAGCACAGATACGCAGTATTTT. This codes for CASSSLLSGASTDTQYF.

The chain combines TRBV18 with TRBJ2-5; 11 nucleotides match TRBD2. This CDR3 comprises 15 residues. CDR1 and CDR2 (germline): KGHSH, LQKENI. Losses at the gene ends were 5 bases for V and 2 bases for J; bases not matched to a gene: 4. The CDR3 region is CASSSLAGGQETQYF. In nucleotides, the CDR3 is TGTGCCAGCTCATCATTAGCGGGGGGGCAAGAGACCCAGTACTTC.

The chain joins TRBV5-1 to TRBJ2-5; TRBD1 is a possible D gene (6 bases). CDR3 length: 15 residues. Germline V gives CDR1 SGHRS, CDR2 YFSETQ. Trimming removed 0 bases at V and 4 bases at J, with 13 bases between. The CDR3 nucleotides are TGCGCCAGCAGCTTGGGGTCCAGGGGATTAGAGACCCAGTACTTC. It encodes CASSLGSRGLETQYF.

This sequence joins TRBV28 and TRBJ2-5; tentative D call: TRBD2 (6 bases). The CDR3 is 13 residues long. The germline V and J ends were trimmed by 8 bases and 7 bases, with 17 bases remaining between them. Looked up from germline, CDR1 is MDHEN and CDR2 is SYDVKM. As DNA, the CDR3 is TGTGCCAGCCACTTTGACCGGAGGGGGACCCAGTACTTC. It yields the protein CASHFDRRGTQYF.

J is TRBJ2-7 and V is TRBV4-3; 7 nucleotides align to TRBD1. With 2 bases clipped from V and 3 bases from J, the junction kept 4 bases outside the gene matches. The CDR3 extends over 14 amino acids. Per germline, CDR1 LGHNA and CDR2 YSLEER. The CDR3 reads CASSQLSGGYEQYF. The CDR3 coding sequence is TGCGCCAGCAGCCAATTATCAGGGGGCTACGAGCAGTACTTC.

This clone was recorded a few times. The rearrangement links TRBV28 to TRBJ2-1; tentative D call: TRBD2 (7 bases). Germline-derived CDR1 and CDR2 are MDHEN and SYDVKM. The CDR3 sequence is 13 residues long. With 11 bases removed from V and 6 bases from J, the gap between germline ends came to 17 bases. CDR3 loop: CAHWGGSLNEQFF. The DNA for the CDR3 is TGTGCCCACTGGGGGGGCTCCCTCAATGAGCAGTTCTTC.

J is TRBJ2-1 and V is TRBV5-4; weak D call: TRBD2 (6 bases). This CDR3 has 15 amino acids. Germline assignment: CDR1 SGHNT and CDR2 YYREEE (reference sequence). Trimming removed 4 bases at V and 7 bases at J, with 18 bases between. The CDR3 loop reads CASSPLGGVRNEQFF. The CDR3 DNA sequence: TGTGCCAGCAGCCCCCTCGGGGGAGTGAGGAATGAGCAGTTCTTC.

The chain has TRBV6-2 or TRBV6-3 and TRBJ1-5; tentative D call: TRBD1 (6 bases). V lost 1 base to trimming and J lost 2 bases, with 9 bases between them. The length of the CDR3 is 15 residues. Germline lookup yields CDR1 MNHEY and CDR2 SVGEGT. The CDR3 DNA reads TGTGCCAGCAGTTACTGGGCAGGGGGCAATCAGCCCCAGCATTTT. Protein: CASSYWAGGNQPQHF.

The chain couples TRBV20-1 to TRBJ2-3, with 9 bases aligning to TRBD1. CDR1 and CDR2 (germline): DFQATT, SNEGSKA (reference sequence). With V trimmed by 3 bases and J by 2 bases, 9 bases remained unmatched. CDR3 size: 16 residues. The CDR3 reads CSASSYGTGITDTQYF. The CDR3 DNA reads TGCAGTGCTAGTAGTTATGGGACAGGGATCACAGATACGCAGTATTTT.

This rearrangement joins TRBV7-2 to TRBJ1-6; the D is unclear. V gave up 5 bases and J gave up 5 bases, with 10 bases separating them. Germline CDR1 and CDR2: SGHTA and FQGNSA. The CDR3 has 14 amino acids. DNA of the CDR3: TGTGCCAGCAGCCCCGACGGGAATAATTCACCCCTCCACTTT. This codes for CASSPDGNNSPLHF. The full variable domain, in which reference TRBV7-2 and TRBJ1-6 provide the parts outside the CDR3, is GAGVSQSPSNKVTEKGKDVELRCDPISGHTALYWYRQSLGQGLEFLIYFQGNSAPDKSGLPSDRFSAERTGGSVSTLTIQRTQQEDSAVYLCASSPDGNNSPLHFGNGTRLTVT.

The rearrangement joins TRBV9 to TRBJ2-7; D gene ambiguous. The V end was cut by 2 bases, the J end by 4 bases, with 13 bases between. CDR1 and CDR2 from the germline V gene are SGDLS and YYNGEE. The CDR3 totals 14 residues. CDR3 DNA sequence: TGTGCCAGCAGCGTGGCCAGCGACCAATACGAGCAGTACTTC. The encoded protein is CASSVASDQYEQYF.

The gene calls are TRBV6-1 and TRBJ2-7, with a tentative D call TRBD2 (6 bases). This CDR3 has 17 amino acids. CDR1 and CDR2 (germline): MNHNS, SASEGT. Trimming left V 2 bases short and J 1 base short, with 18 bases between. CDR3 in DNA: TGTGCCAGCAGTGAACTAGCGTTAATATTCGGGTCCTACGAGCAGTACTTC. This codes for CASSELALIFGSYEQYF.

The V and J genes are TRBV5-4 and TRBJ2-7, with 11 bases fitting TRBD2. Germline V gene data show CDR1 as SGHNT and CDR2 as YYREEE (reference sequence). The CDR3 covers 16 residues. V was clipped by 4 bases and J by 0 bases; unmatched bases: 6. CDR3 coding DNA: TGTGCCAGCAGCCCAACCGGGACTAGCGGCTCCTACGAGCAGTACTTC. Its translation is CASSPTGTSGSYEQYF.

This sequence joins TRBV6-5 and TRBJ2-7, with unresolved D. The V gene's germline CDR1 is MNHEY and CDR2 SVGAGI. The CDR3 length is 15 residues. The V end lost 5 bases, the J end lost 4 bases, and 18 bases lay between the germline ends. CDR3 coding DNA: TGTGCCAGCAGTCTCTCGACCCTGAACGGTTACGAGCAGTACTTC. Translated, it gives CASSLSTLNGYEQYF.